Listed below are T cell receptor beta chains from one sample, sequenced in a study of identical twins. MiXCR, applied by TCRdb to the 5' RACE reads, yields one record per CDR3 protein. The sample lists 350,000 to 450,000 distinct CDR3 sequences, around 20% seen once, with roughly an eighth in the top ten. Sequenced sample: naive T cells sorted from blood. The receptors were sampled from a man aged 45-65 years in good health. Each CDR3 is given with its conserved first and last residue. A D gene is named only where the DNA matches it firmly. A row's size may be missing; if present it is once, few, many or a size class.

j_gene,v_gene,abundance,d_gene,CDR3nt,CDR3aa
TRBJ1-1,TRBV5-6,many,.,TGTGCCAGCAGCTTCGACTGGAACACTGAAGCTTTCTTT,CASSFDWNTEAFF
TRBJ1-4,TRBV12-3/TRBV12-4,.,.,TGTGCCAGCAGTTCCCGGGATGCAACTAATGAAAAACTGTTTTTT,CASSSRDATNEKLFF
TRBJ2-1,TRBV5-1,.,TRBD1,TGCGCCAGCAGCTTGGCCGGGACAGCCTACAATGAGCAGTTCTTC,CASSLAGTAYNEQFF
TRBJ1-2,TRBV20-1,many,.,TGCAGTGCTAGAGATCCCGTGGGGGCAGGATTCTTAGCTAACTATGGCTACACCTTC,CSARDPVGAGFLANYGYTF
TRBJ1-5,TRBV11-2,once,.,TGTGCCAGCAGCTTAAACGGGGGTAGGGTCTATAGCAATCAGCCCCAGCATTTT,CASSLNGGRVYSNQPQHF
TRBJ2-7,TRBV5-1,.,TRBD1,TGCGCCAGCAGCTCAGGCCGGGACAGAAGATACGAGCAGTACTTC,CASSSGRDRRYEQYF
TRBJ1-1,TRBV29-1,few,.,TGCAGCGTTCAGGGCACAGGCGGCACTGAAGCTTTCTTT,CSVQGTGGTEAFF
TRBJ2-5,TRBV20-1,.,TRBD1,TGCAGTGCTAGGCCGCCCCGACAGGGAGAAGAGACCCAGTACTTC,CSARPPRQGEETQYF
TRBJ2-7,TRBV11-1,.,.,TGTGCCAGCAGCCTGAAGGCTGGCGAGCAGTACTTC,CASSLKAGEQYF
TRBJ2-1,TRBV24-1,.,TRBD2,TGTGCCACCAGTGATACGATCATAGCGGGAGGTCTCGGAAATGAGCAGTTCTTC,CATSDTIIAGGLGNEQFF
TRBJ2-5,TRBV9,.,TRBD2,TGTGCCAGCAGCGCCACTAGCGGGGGGACGATCCAAGAGACCCAGTACTTC,CASSATSGGTIQETQYF
TRBJ2-1,TRBV28,.,.,TGTGCCAGCACCACTGGGGGTAGCAGGGACAATGAGCAGTTCTTC,CASTTGGSRDNEQFF
TRBJ2-1,TRBV24-1,.,TRBD2,TGTGCCACCAGTGATGCCTCCGGGACTACCTACAATGAGCAGTTCTTC,CATSDASGTTYNEQFF
TRBJ1-1,TRBV20-1,few,TRBD1,TGCAGTGCGGCACAGGGGCATGAAGCTTTCTTT,CSAAQGHEAFF
TRBJ2-5,TRBV5-4,.,.,TGTGCCAGCAGCTTGTTGGGTGCGGTAGAGACCCAGTACTTC,CASSLLGAVETQYF
TRBJ1-1,TRBV5-6,many,.,TGTGCCAGCAGCCTTTGGGGCACACGAACTGAAGCTTTCTTT,CASSLWGTRTEAFF
TRBJ1-5,TRBV7-6,many,.,TGTGCCAGCAGCTTAGGAGCCTTCGGCCATCAGCCCCAGCATTTT,CASSLGAFGHQPQHF
TRBJ2-1,TRBV7-2,.,.,TGTGCCAGCAGCTTAGGAATTCTGCGGGAGCAGTTCTTC,CASSLGILREQFF